This T cell receptor (beta chain) was observed in a study of T-cell memory formation after mild COVID-19. The CDR3 consists of 14 residues. The germline V gene encodes CDR1 SGHRS and CDR2 YFSETQ. V lost 1 base and J lost 4, with 12 bases in between. This clonotype was observed a few times. Its antigen remains unidentified. In TCRdb, the 5' RACE reads were re-called with MiXCR into one record per CDR3 protein. The sample consists of 68,000 or so distinct CDR3 sequences, around 17% of them appearing once. Study-wide findings and caveats: Contracting CD4+ clones lay largely in CM and EM, with CD8+ ones residing in EMRA. Pre-infection memory held some responding clones, suggesting pre-existing cross-reactive T cells responded.

The TCR was taken from an adult woman who had mild COVID-19 (a few samples of this study predate the infection). Cell type and time point are not known. The sequencing sample was made of PBMCs or a T cell subset sorted from them (not recorded which). The chain is built from TRBV5-1 and TRBJ2-7; a possible D gene is TRBD1 (5 bases). CDR3 nucleotide sequence: TGCGCCAGCAGCTTGAGGGGTACAGCTTACGAGCAGTACTTC. It codes for CASSLRGTAYEQYF.